The rows below give T cell receptor beta chains drawn from one sample of a study of radiotherapy plus CTLA-4 blockade in lung cancer. This table comes from immunoSEQ multiplex PCR, and its TCRdb copy is limited to in-frame clones, with some not included. Among 70,000 to 85,000 clones listed, around 74% were seen once. The material sequenced was peripheral blood, taken from a patient treated with radiotherapy plus ipilimumab. The receptors originated from a human donor with non-small cell lung cancer whose response to radiotherapy plus ipilimumab could not be evaluated. Both conserved end residues are part of each CDR3. The order of the fields is J gene, clone size, D gene, V gene, CDR3 DNA, CDR3 protein. D genes are given only for firm matches. Expanded clones get a size class; other rows say once, few or many, or leave the size out.

>TRBJ2-1|NA|TRBD2|TRBV15
TGTGCCACCAGCAGAGGCTCGGGACTAGGGAACAATGAGCAGTTCTTC
CATSRGSGLGNNEQFF
>TRBJ2-1|NA|NA|TRBV29-1
TGCAGCGTTAACCGGGGGTACAATGAGCAGTTCTTC
CSVNRGYNEQFF
>TRBJ1-1|NA|NA|TRBV7-2
TGTGCCAGCAGCACCCTAAGTCGCTACACTGAAGCTTTCTTT
CASSTLSRYTEAFF
>TRBJ2-3|once|TRBD2|TRBV4-2
TGTGCCAGCAGCCAGAATAGCGGGGGGGCCTTGGATACGCAGTATTTT
CASSQNSGGALDTQYF
>TRBJ2-5|NA|NA|TRBV4-1
TGCGCCAGCAGCTCCCAACAAGAGACCCAGTACTTC
CASSSQQETQYF
>TRBJ2-5|NA|TRBD2|TRBV30
TGTGCCTGGAGTGTACTCGGGGGGGCCGTATACTTC
CAWSVLGGAVYF
>TRBJ2-1|few|NA|TRBV6-5
TGTGCCAGCAGAACCCCCGGAAGGAGTGAGCAGTTCTTC
CASRTPGRSEQFF
>TRBJ2-1|once|TRBD2|TRBV11-3
TGTGCCAGCAGCTTCGGCCTAGCGGGAGGACCCCAGTTCTTC
CASSFGLAGGPQFF
>TRBJ1-2|NA|TRBD1|TRBV5-6
TGTGCCAGCAGCTTGGCCGGGACAGGCAGCTATGGCTACACCTTC
CASSLAGTGSYGYTF
>TRBJ2-3|few|TRBD1|TRBV5-4
TGTGCCAGCAGCCTGGACAGGGCTGGGACAGATACGCAGTATTTT
CASSLDRAGTDTQYF
>TRBJ2-2|NA|NA|TRBV5-1
TGCGCCAGCAGCTTCAGGGTCGGCACCGGGGAGCTGTTTTTT
CASSFRVGTGELFF
>TRBJ1-5|NA|TRBD1|TRBV7-9
TGTGCAAGTACGAGGACAGGGGGCAATCAGCCCCAGCATTTT
CASTRTGGNQPQHF
>TRBJ2-3|once|TRBD2|TRBV30
TGTGCCTGGAGTTACGGGGGGGGTGCAGATACGCAGTATTTT
CAWSYGGGADTQYF
>TRBJ1-1|NA|NA|TRBV6-5
TGTGCCAGCAGTTACAGCAGGCTGAACACTGAAGCTTTCTTT
CASSYSRLNTEAFF
>TRBJ2-7|NA|TRBD2|TRBV30
TGTGCCTGGAGGTTCAGCGGGGTCCGCGAGCAGTACTTC
CAWRFSGVREQYF
>TRBJ2-5|NA|TRBD1|TRBV10-3
TGTGCCATCAGTGGCGGGCAGGGGGCTTTTGAGACCCAGTACTTC
CAISGGQGAFETQYF
>TRBJ2-7|NA|NA|TRBV7-9
TGTGCCAGCAGCAGGGACTCCGCAAGCTACGAGCAGTACTTC
CASSRDSASYEQYF
>TRBJ1-2|few|NA|TRBV5-8
TGTGCCAGCAGCCAAGATCCGGGGGAGAACTATGGCTACACCTTC
CASSQDPGENYGYTF
>TRBJ2-1|NA|NA|TRBV27
TGTGCCAGCAGTTCCCTCGGACTACTCCGACACCCCAATGAGCAGTTCTTC
CASSSLGLLRHPNEQFF
>TRBJ2-5|NA|NA|TRBV5-6
TGTGCCAGCAGCCAGGGAGGCTTGGTGTTGGAGACCCAGTACTTC
CASSQGGLVLETQYF
>TRBJ1-5|NA|NA|TRBV30
TGTGCCTGGAGTGGACAGGTGAATCAGCCCCAGCATTTT
CAWSGQVNQPQHF
>TRBJ2-5|NA|NA|TRBV5-3
TGTGCCAGAAGCTCAGACATTTTCCCAGAGACCCAGTACTTC
CARSSDIFPETQYF
>TRBJ2-3|NA|TRBD2|TRBV9
TGTGCCAGCAGCGTATTTGGGACTAGCGGGAGTATCTTATTCGGAGATACGCAGTATTTT
CASSVFGTSGSILFGDTQYF
>TRBJ1-1|few|TRBD1|TRBV5-4
TGTGCCAGCAGCTTGGCATCTGGACAGGGGGAAGCTTTCTTT
CASSLASGQGEAFF
>TRBJ2-3|once|NA|TRBV6-6
TGTGCCAGCGGGGGGGACATCACAGATACGCAGTATTTT
CASGGDITDTQYF
>TRBJ1-2|few|TRBD1|TRBV6-6
TGTGCCAGCAGTCGCACAGGGGCCCTTGGCTATGGCTACACCTTC
CASSRTGALGYGYTF
>TRBJ2-1|NA|TRBD2|TRBV29-1
TGCAGCGCCGGGACTAGCTTTTCTGAGCAGTTCTTC
CSAGTSFSEQFF
>TRBJ2-5|NA|TRBD1|TRBV18
TGTGCCAGCTCAGCTTCGGGACAGGTCCCCCGGGAGACCCAGTACTTC
CASSASGQVPRETQYF
>TRBJ2-2|many|NA|TRBV4-3
TGCGCCAGCAGCCAAGAATGGAGGGCCTCGAACACCGGGGAGCTGTTTTTT
CASSQEWRASNTGELFF
>TRBJ2-7|NA|NA|TRBV13
TGTGCCAGCAGCTTTGCTAGCTCCTACGAGCAGTACTTC
CASSFASSYEQYF
>TRBJ2-1|NA|TRBD2|TRBV7-3
TGTGCCAGCAGCCCAGGTGGGGGACTAGCGGGACTCCCGAGCTCCTACAATGAGCAGTTCTTC
CASSPGGGLAGLPSSYNEQFF
>TRBJ2-3|NA|NA|TRBV2
TGTGCCAGCGGGGAAGGCGGGGGCACAGATACGCAGTATTTT
CASGEGGGTDTQYF
>TRBJ1-4|NA|TRBD1|TRBV13
TGTGCCAGCAGCTTCGGGACAGCGGATGAAAAACTGTTTTTT
CASSFGTADEKLFF
>TRBJ1-5|NA|TRBD1|TRBV27
TGTGCCAGCAGTCCACAAACAGGGGGCGGCGAGCCCCAGCATTTT
CASSPQTGGGEPQHF
>TRBJ1-3|NA|NA|TRBV10-3
TGTGCCATCAACAGAGAGTCCTCTGGAAACACCATATATTTT
CAINRESSGNTIYF